The 8 T cell receptor beta chains given below trace back to one sample, sequenced in a study of blood T cells in healthy people across ages. For the second PCR, which ran for 7 to 11 cycles, a sample-barcoded 5' primer and a J-beta primer mix were used. TCRdb redid the calling of the 5' RACE reads with MiXCR, one entry per CDR3 protein. In the table there are some 290,000 distinct CDR3 sequences, 25% to 30% of which are singletons. Sequencing input: blood. Receptors were obtained from a woman aged 70-85 years in good health.

This clonotype has a handful of counts. The rearrangement joins TRBV28 to TRBJ1-5; D gene ambiguous. The CDR3 is 15 residues long. From germline, CDR1 is MDHEN and CDR2 SYDVKM. The V end was cut by 3 bases, the J end by 5 bases, with 14 bases between. For the CDR3, the DNA is TGTGCCAGCAGTTTGATCGCGGGAAATCATCAGCCCCAGCATTTT. Translating it yields CASSLIAGNHQPQHF.

The chain combines TRBV9 with TRBJ1-4; D unclear. This CDR3 comprises 17 residues. Trimming took off 4 bases at V and 4 bases at J, with 20 bases between the two ends. Germline V lookup: CDR1 SGDLS, CDR2 YYNGEE. CDR3 DNA: TGTGCCAGCAGCTCATCCACTCGGGGTTCTCTTAATGAAAAACTGTTTTTT. This sequence encodes CASSSSTRGSLNEKLFF.

The chain carries TRBV28 and TRBJ2-3; 7 nucleotides match TRBD1. The germline gives CDR1 MDHEN, CDR2 SYDVKM. The V segment lost 5 bases and the J segment 3 bases; nucleotides outside the gene matches: 11. The CDR3 is 16 residues long. The CDR3 sequence: CASSRSRGLGTDTQYF. The DNA for the CDR3 is TGTGCCAGCAGTCGCTCTAGGGGGCTGGGGACAGATACGCAGTATTTT.

V gene TRBV6-1 combines with J gene TRBJ1-4, with D maybe TRBD1 (6 bases). Trimming left V 6 bases short and J 0 bases short, with 11 bases between. Germline loops: CDR1 MNHNS, CDR2 SASEGT. The length of the CDR3 is 15 residues. CDR3 amino acids: CASRQGPATNEKLFF. CDR3 in DNA: TGTGCCAGCAGACAGGGCCCGGCAACTAATGAAAAACTGTTTTTT.

The chain joins TRBV4-2 to TRBJ2-3; TRBD2 matches 7 bases. The CDR3 sequence is 18 residues long. V lost 3 bases and J lost 0; bases outside the gene matches: 12. CDR1 and CDR2 (germline): LGHNA, YNFKEQ. The CDR3 nucleotides are TGTGCCAGCAGCCAGTTCGGAGCGGGGACTCCTAGCACAGATACGCAGTATTTT. The encoded protein is CASSQFGAGTPSTDTQYF.

The rearrangement uses TRBV11-1 and TRBJ1-4; 8 nucleotides match TRBD1. J was trimmed by 10 bases and V by 4 bases; bases with no gene match: 8. Germline CDR1 reads SGHAT; CDR2 reads FQDESV (reference sequence). The CDR3 length is 14 residues. Here the CDR3 reads CASSSTTGVGKLFF. The CDR3 DNA reads as TGTGCCAGCAGCTCGACGACAGGGGTGGGAAAACTGTTTTTT.

V and J are TRBV20-1 and TRBJ2-1; TRBD2 agrees at 13 bases. This CDR3 is built from 18 residues. The V and J ends lost 3 bases and 0 bases, in that order; junction bases with no gene match: 8. From germline, CDR1 is DFQATT and CDR2 SNEGSKA (reference sequence). In DNA, the CDR3 is TGCAGTGCTAGGGGGGAGACTAGCGGGGGGCCCTCCTACAATGAGCAGTTCTTC. Amino acid sequence: CSARGETSGGPSYNEQFF.

This clonotype was counted only a few times. The rearrangement links TRBV6-2 or TRBV6-3 to TRBJ2-5, with 10 positions matching TRBD1. The trim removed 0 bases at V and 3 bases at J, leaving 16 bases unmatched. Per germline, CDR1 MNHEY and CDR2 SVGEGT. CDR3 length: 20 amino acids. Written as DNA, the CDR3 is TGTGCCAGCAGTTACTCAACTCCGGGACAGGGGTTGGACCTTAAAGAGACCCAGTACTTC. The encoded protein is CASSYSTPGQGLDLKETQYF.